This TCR beta chain stems from a study of OX40 agonist ivuxolimab in advanced cancers. Germline values: CDR1 SGHRS, CDR2 YFSETQ. The CDR3 is 17 residues long. V was cut by 4 bases and J by 4 bases, with 20 bases left in between. The method was immunoSEQ multiplex PCR; TCRdb's version includes in-frame clones alone and lacks a portion of them. The table includes about 34,000 clones, 80% to 85% detected once. Sequencing used CD4+ or CD8+ T cells sorted from blood, obtained in a trial of the OX40 agonist ivuxolimab. This sequence was found in an adult with an advanced solid tumor such as melanoma, head and neck, liver or kidney cancer. The chain joins TRBV5-1 to TRBJ2-2, with D tentatively TRBD1 (8 bases). CDR3 sequence (DNA): TGCGCCAGCAGCCAATGGACAGGGAGGGGGCTCACCGGGGAGCTGTTTTTT. Translation gives CASSQWTGRGLTGELFF.